This T cell receptor (beta chain) appears in the sequencing data of a study of cytomegalovirus exposure and HLA in healthy donors. Study in general: Across 350 to 500 genotyped donors, over 70% landed in the Caucasian-associated ancestry cluster. General study findings and limits: Prior analysis indicated that the majority of TCR beta V segments exhibited productivity approximately 87% or approximately 30% of the time. Relative to equally common others, HLA-associated TCR beta chains showed greater clonal expansion in a later analysis. When presence/absence was analysed, sequencing depth was taken to be roughly uniform across donors.

Germline trimming cut 5 bases from V and 7 bases from J; bases unmatched to any gene: 8. Germline V gives CDR1 SGHRS, CDR2 YFSETQ. This CDR3 region has 14 residues. Points on this clone: Its antigen remains unidentified.

Primers included in the PCR were 60 Vbeta and 13 Jbeta primers. Produced via immunoSEQ multiplex PCR; TCRdb's table is partial and in-frame only. The sample records around 99,000 clones, around 77% being singletons. The V and J genes are TRBV5-1 and TRBJ2-1; 8 nucleotides match TRBD2. This TCR was sampled from a man aged 35-49 years in good health and CMV-seronegative. Source material: PBMCs. In nucleotides, the CDR3 is TGCGCCAGCAGGGGAGCGGGAGTGGAAAATGAGCAGTTCTTC. This encodes CASRGAGVENEQFF.